The 17 T cell receptor beta chains reported below all come from one sample, sequenced in a study of cytomegalovirus exposure and HLA in healthy donors. The protocol was immunoSEQ multiplex PCR, while the TCRdb copy is restricted to in-frame clones and leaves out a portion. This table holds about 130,000 clones, approximately 89% found once. The sequenced material came from PBMCs. All receptors come from a man in his thirties or forties in good health and CMV-seronegative.

This clone was counted between two and nine times. The chain combines TRBV6-1 with TRBJ1-2, with D possibly being TRBD1 (5 bases). The ends were cut back, 3 bases at V and 4 bases at J, with 15 bases in the middle. Germline V lookup: CDR1 MNHNS, CDR2 SASEGT. This CDR3 has 15 residues. The CDR3: CASSDRQLVFYGYTF. The CDR3 nucleotides read TGTGCCAGCAGTGATAGACAGCTTGTCTTCTATGGCTACACCTTC.

To note about this clone: The same CDR3 is also encoded by other DNA sequences in this sample. The chain joins TRBV5-5 to TRBJ2-7; D uncertain. Trimming shortened V by 4 bases and J by 3 bases, and 8 bases separated the two germline ends. This CDR3 contains 12 residues. Germline V gene lookup returns CDR1 SGHKS and CDR2 YYEKEE (reference sequence). CDR3 coding DNA: TGTGCCAGCAGCAGTACAGTCTACGAGCAGTACTTC. Translated, it gives CASSSTVYEQYF.

This sequence joins TRBV7-9 and TRBJ1-4; possible D gene TRBD1, 6 bases. Germline loops: CDR1 SEHNR, CDR2 FQNEAQ (reference sequence). CDR3 length equals 14 residues. The V end was cut by 1 base, the J end by 8 bases, with 11 bases between. The CDR3 DNA reads as TGTGCCAGCAGCTTAGACAGGGAGATGGAAAAACTGTTTTTT. This gives the protein CASSLDREMEKLFF.

As to this clone: An end of the junction differs from the germline gene, which may be a read error. Written as DNA, the CDR3 is TGTGCCAGCAGTTTAGGGTGGGTCCACACCGGGGAGCTATTTTTT. This codes for CASSLGWVHTGELFF. J is TRBJ2-2 and V is TRBV27; TRBD2 might be the D (5 bases). The CDR3 consists of 15 residues. The germline V gene encodes CDR1 MNHEY and CDR2 SMNVEV (reference sequence).

This clone was found once. This chain uses TRBV7-9 with TRBJ1-1; no firm D call. The CDR3 totals 13 residues. Per germline, CDR1 SEHNR and CDR2 FQNEAQ (reference sequence). V was clipped by 4 bases and J by 6 bases, with 12 bases between them. The CDR3 reads CASSSAGFPEAFF. CDR3 nucleotide sequence: TGTGCCAGCAGCTCGGCGGGGTTCCCTGAAGCTTTCTTT.

V and J are TRBV13 and TRBJ1-1; D might be TRBD1 (5 bases). Germline CDR1 PRHDT, CDR2 FYEKMQ (reference sequence). Trimming cost V 3 bases and J 5 bases, with 13 bases left between them. This CDR3 comprises 14 residues. In DNA, the CDR3 is TGTGCCAGCAGCTTGGGCAGGGCTGGGACTGAAGCTTTCTTT. This codes for CASSLGRAGTEAFF.

The chain joins TRBV6-5 to TRBJ1-5, with D possibly TRBD1 on 5 matching bases. Germline V gene data show CDR1 as MNHEY and CDR2 as SVGAGI. The CDR3 has 14 residues. V lost 6 bases to trimming and J lost 4 bases, with 13 bases between them. The CDR3 sequence: CASRTDTQNQPQHF. CDR3 bases: TGTGCCAGCAGGACAGACACCCAAAATCAGCCCCAGCATTTT.

The CDR3 nucleotides are TGTGCCAGCAGCTTATGGCTCGATGGCTACACCTTC. The encoded protein is CASSLWLDGYTF. The gene calls are TRBV5-6 and TRBJ1-2; D is uncertain. CDR1 is SGHDT and CDR2 is YYEEEE in the germline V gene. CDR3 length: 12 amino acids. The V end lost 2 bases, the J end lost 6 bases, and 8 bases lay between the germline ends.

J is TRBJ1-3 and V is TRBV6-1; D is unclear. From germline, CDR1 is MNHNS and CDR2 SASEGT. V lost 0 bases and J lost 4, with 10 bases in between. The CDR3 sequence is 15 residues long. The CDR3 DNA follows: TGTGCCAGCAGTGAAGCGCTGGCAGTCGGAAACACCATATATTTT. Protein: CASSEALAVGNTIYF.

The J gene is TRBJ1-1, the V gene TRBV7-2, with unresolved D. CDR1 and CDR2 from the germline V gene are SGHTA and FQGNSA. V lost 0 bases, J lost 8 bases, and 4 bases lay in between. The CDR3 length is 11 residues. CDR3 sequence reads: CASSLATEAFF. CDR3 sequence (DNA): TGTGCCAGCAGCTTAGCGACAGAAGCTTTCTTT.

The J gene is TRBJ1-1, the V gene TRBV5-5; D is undetermined. The length of the CDR3 is 14 residues. Germline values: CDR1 SGHKS, CDR2 YYEKEE (reference sequence). V lost 7 bases, J lost 1 base, and 14 bases lay in between. CDR3 nucleotides: TGTGCCAGCTTCCGGTGGTTAAAGAACACTGAAGCTTTCTTT. Its translation: CASFRWLKNTEAFF.

The V gene is TRBV27, the J gene TRBJ2-3; possibly TRBD1 for D (5 bases). CDR1 is MNHEY and CDR2 is SMNVEV in the germline V gene (reference sequence). Trimming cost V 4 bases and J 1 base, with 9 bases left between them. CDR3 length: 14 amino acids. Written as DNA, the CDR3 is TGTGCCAGCAGTTCAGGGCTGGGCACAGATACGCAGTATTTT. It yields the protein CASSSGLGTDTQYF.

This chain links TRBV7-2 with TRBJ2-1, with 9 bases matching TRBD1. This CDR3 region has 13 residues. Trimming cost V 5 bases and J 8 bases; bases outside gene matches: 4. Germline values: CDR1 SGHTA, CDR2 FQGNSA. The CDR3 protein is CASSAGQGYEQFF. DNA for the CDR3: TGTGCCAGCAGCGCCGGACAGGGGTATGAGCAGTTCTTC. Full variable domain (rest looked up from reference TRBV7-2 and TRBJ2-1): GAGVSQSPSNKVTEKGKDVELRCDPISGHTALYWYRQSLGQGLEFLIYFQGNSAPDKSGLPSDRFSAERTGGSVSTLTIQRTQQEDSAVYLCASSAGQGYEQFFGPGTRLTVL.

This clone came up a few times. This sequence joins TRBV7-9 and TRBJ1-6; possibly TRBD1 for D (5 bases). This CDR3 region has 14 residues. The V gene lost 2 bases and the J gene lost 5 bases, with 7 bases spanning the gap. From germline, CDR1 is SEHNR and CDR2 FQNEAQ (reference sequence). CDR3 residues: CASSLWGDNSPLHF. Written as DNA, the CDR3 is TGTGCCAGCAGCTTATGGGGGGATAATTCACCCCTCCACTTT. Full variable domain (rest looked up from reference TRBV7-9 and TRBJ1-6): DTGVSQNPRHKITKRGQNVTFRCDPISEHNRLYWYRQTLGQGPEFLTYFQNEAQLEKSRLLSDRFSAERPKGSFSTLEIQRTEQGDSAMYLCASSLWGDNSPLHFGNGTRLTVT.

V usage is TRBV6-5 and J usage is TRBJ2-5, with 8 bases identical to TRBD2. The V segment lost 4 bases and the J segment 4 bases; nucleotides outside the gene matches: 5. Germline V gene data show CDR1 as MNHEY and CDR2 as SVGAGI. The CDR3 spans 14 residues. The CDR3 region has the DNA TGTGCCAGCAGTTTTTCGGGGGGGTTAGAGACCCAGTACTTC. Protein sequence: CASSFSGGLETQYF.

The rearrangement uses TRBV19 and TRBJ2-7, with TRBD1 matching 8 bases. CDR1 is LNHDA and CDR2 is SQIVND in the germline V gene (reference sequence). V was clipped by 5 bases and J by 2 bases; unmatched bases: 5. CDR3 length: 14 residues. The chain's CDR3 is CASSWDRSTYEQYF. CDR3 sequence (DNA): TGTGCCAGTAGTTGGGACAGGAGCACCTACGAGCAGTACTTC.

The chain couples TRBV28 to TRBJ2-7; D remains unclear. The ends were cut back, 3 bases at V and 2 bases at J, with 8 bases in the middle. The germline V gene encodes CDR1 MDHEN and CDR2 SYDVKM. The length of the CDR3 is 13 residues. The CDR3 bases are TGTGCCAGCAGTTTGGGCAGCACCTACGAGCAGTACTTC. Amino acids: CASSLGSTYEQYF.